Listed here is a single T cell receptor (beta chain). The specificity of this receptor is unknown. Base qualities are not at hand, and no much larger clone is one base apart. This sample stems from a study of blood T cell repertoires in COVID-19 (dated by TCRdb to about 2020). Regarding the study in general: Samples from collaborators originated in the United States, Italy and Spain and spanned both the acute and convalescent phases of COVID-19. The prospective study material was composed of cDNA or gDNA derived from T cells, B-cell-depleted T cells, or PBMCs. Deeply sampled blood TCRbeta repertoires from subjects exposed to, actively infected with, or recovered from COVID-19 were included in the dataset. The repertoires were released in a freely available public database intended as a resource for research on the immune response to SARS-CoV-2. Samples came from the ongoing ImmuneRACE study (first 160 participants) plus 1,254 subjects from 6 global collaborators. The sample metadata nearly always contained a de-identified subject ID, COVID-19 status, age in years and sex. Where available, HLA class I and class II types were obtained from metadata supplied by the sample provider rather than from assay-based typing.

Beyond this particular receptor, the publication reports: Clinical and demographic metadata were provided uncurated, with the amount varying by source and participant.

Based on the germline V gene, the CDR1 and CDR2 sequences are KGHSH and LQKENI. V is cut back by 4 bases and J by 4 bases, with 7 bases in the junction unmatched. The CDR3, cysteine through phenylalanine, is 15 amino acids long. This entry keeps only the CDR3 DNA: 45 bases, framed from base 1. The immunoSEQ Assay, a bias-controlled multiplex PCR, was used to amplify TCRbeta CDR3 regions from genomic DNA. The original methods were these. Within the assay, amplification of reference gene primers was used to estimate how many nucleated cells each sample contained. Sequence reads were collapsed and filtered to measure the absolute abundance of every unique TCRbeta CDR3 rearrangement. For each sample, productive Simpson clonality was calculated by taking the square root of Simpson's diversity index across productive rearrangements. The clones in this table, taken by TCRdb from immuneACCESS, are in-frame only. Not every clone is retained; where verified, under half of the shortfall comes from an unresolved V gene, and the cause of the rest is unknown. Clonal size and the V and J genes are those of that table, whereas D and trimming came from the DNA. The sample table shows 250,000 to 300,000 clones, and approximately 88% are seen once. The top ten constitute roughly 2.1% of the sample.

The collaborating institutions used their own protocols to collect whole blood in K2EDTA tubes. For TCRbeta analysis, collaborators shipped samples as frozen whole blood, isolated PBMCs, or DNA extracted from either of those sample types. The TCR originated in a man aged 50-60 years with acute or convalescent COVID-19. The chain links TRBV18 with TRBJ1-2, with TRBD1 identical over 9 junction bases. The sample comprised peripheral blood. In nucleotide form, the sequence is TGTGCCAGCTCACAACCGGGACAGGGTTCCTATGGCTACACCTTC. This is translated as CASSQPGQGSYGYTF.